This is a list of T cell receptor beta chains from one sample in a study of blood T cells in healthy people across ages. TCRdb processed the 5' RACE reads anew with MiXCR; each CDR3 protein has one entry. The top ten clones hold 2.5% to 3.5% of a sample with hundreds of thousands of distinct CDR3 sequences, under 30% of them seen once. The same data also went into a second study, on T cells of mothers and their children.

The source material was blood. Receptors were obtained from a boy between 10 and 17 years old in good health. The CDR3 runs from the conserved cysteine through the conserved F or W. D genes are given only for firm matches. A row's size may be missing; if present it is once, few, many or a size class.

cdr3_length: 14
clone_size: many
v_call: TRBV6-5
d_call: TRBD1
j_call: TRBJ2-7
cdr3_nt: TGTGCCAGCAGTTACTCCGGGACAGCCTACGAGCAGTACTTC
cdr3_aa: CASSYSGTAYEQYF

cdr3_length: 12
clone_size: NA
v_call: TRBV12-3/TRBV12-4
d_call: NA
j_call: TRBJ2-7
cdr3_nt: TGTGCCAGCAGTAGAATGGGGGGCGAGCAGTACTTC
cdr3_aa: CASSRMGGEQYF

cdr3_length: 15
clone_size: many
v_call: TRBV7-3
d_call: NA
j_call: TRBJ2-5
cdr3_nt: TGTGCCAGCAGCCCGTCCGGGGGCGCCCAAGAGACCCAGTACTTC
cdr3_aa: CASSPSGGAQETQYF

cdr3_length: 13
clone_size: NA
v_call: TRBV30
d_call: NA
j_call: TRBJ1-2
cdr3_nt: TGTGCCTGGAGTTTGCGGACAGCGACTGGCTACACCTTC
cdr3_aa: CAWSLRTATGYTF

cdr3_length: 15
clone_size: once
v_call: TRBV12-3/TRBV12-4
d_call: NA
j_call: TRBJ1-5
cdr3_nt: TGTGCCAGCAGTTTTCAGGACAGAATGAATCAGCCCCAGCATTTT
cdr3_aa: CASSFQDRMNQPQHF

cdr3_length: 15
clone_size: NA
v_call: TRBV15
d_call: TRBD1
j_call: TRBJ2-5
cdr3_nt: TGTGCCACCAGCAGCGAAAGACAGGGCCAAGAGACCCAGTACTTC
cdr3_aa: CATSSERQGQETQYF

cdr3_length: 15
clone_size: NA
v_call: TRBV6-5
d_call: NA
j_call: TRBJ2-7
cdr3_nt: TGTGCCAGCAGTTACTCTCGCTGGGGCTCCTACGAGCAGTACTTC
cdr3_aa: CASSYSRWGSYEQYF

cdr3_length: 15
clone_size: NA
v_call: TRBV20-1
d_call: TRBD1
j_call: TRBJ2-4
cdr3_nt: TGCAGTGCTATTCCATCCGGGACAGGGACCGACATTCAGTACTTC
cdr3_aa: CSAIPSGTGTDIQYF

cdr3_length: 14
clone_size: few
v_call: TRBV5-1
d_call: NA
j_call: TRBJ2-5
cdr3_nt: TGCGCCAGCAGCTTGGCCCCGGTAGGGGAGACCCAGTACTTC
cdr3_aa: CASSLAPVGETQYF

cdr3_length: 15
clone_size: NA
v_call: TRBV29-1
d_call: TRBD1
j_call: TRBJ2-5
cdr3_nt: TGCAGCGCTGTAGGGGGCACCCATTCCGGCGAGACCCAGTACTTC
cdr3_aa: CSAVGGTHSGETQYF

cdr3_length: 9
clone_size: NA
v_call: TRBV6-4
d_call: NA
j_call: TRBJ2-1
cdr3_nt: TGTGCCAGCAGTGGGGGGAAGTTCTTC
cdr3_aa: CASSGGKFF

cdr3_length: 14
clone_size: NA
v_call: TRBV4-1
d_call: NA
j_call: TRBJ2-7
cdr3_nt: TGCGCCAGCAGCCAGGATCGATTAGACCACGAGCAGTACTTC
cdr3_aa: CASSQDRLDHEQYF

cdr3_length: 13
clone_size: NA
v_call: TRBV20-1
d_call: NA
j_call: TRBJ1-2
cdr3_nt: TGCAGTGCTAGACTTTCCGGGGGCGATGGCTACACCTTC
cdr3_aa: CSARLSGGDGYTF

cdr3_length: 13
clone_size: many
v_call: TRBV9
d_call: NA
j_call: TRBJ2-5
cdr3_nt: TGCGCCAGCAGCGTGGCAGGGGGGGAGACCCAGTACTTC
cdr3_aa: CASSVAGGETQYF

cdr3_length: 14
clone_size: NA
v_call: TRBV6-2/TRBV6-3
d_call: NA
j_call: TRBJ2-5
cdr3_nt: TGTGCCAGCAATAAGACAGTCCCTCGGGAGACCCAGTACTTC
cdr3_aa: CASNKTVPRETQYF

cdr3_length: 14
clone_size: few
v_call: TRBV5-1
d_call: TRBD1
j_call: TRBJ2-5
cdr3_nt: TGCGCCAGCAGCGACCCGACAGGGCCAGAGACCCAGTACTTC
cdr3_aa: CASSDPTGPETQYF

cdr3_length: 16
clone_size: few
v_call: TRBV7-2
d_call: TRBD2
j_call: TRBJ2-1
cdr3_nt: TGTGCCAGCAAGCGGGGCGCCACTCTCTCCTACAATGAGCAGTTCTTC
cdr3_aa: CASKRGATLSYNEQFF

cdr3_length: 15
clone_size: NA
v_call: TRBV20-1
d_call: NA
j_call: TRBJ2-2
cdr3_nt: TGCAGTGCTAGAGATCCGGGGACGGAGGCCGGGGAGCTGTTTTTT
cdr3_aa: CSARDPGTEAGELFF

cdr3_length: 13
clone_size: NA
v_call: TRBV20-1
d_call: TRBD1
j_call: TRBJ2-7
cdr3_nt: TGCAGTGCTATAGGACAGGCGGCTTACGAGCAGTACTTC
cdr3_aa: CSAIGQAAYEQYF

cdr3_length: 15
clone_size: few
v_call: TRBV20-1
d_call: TRBD2
j_call: TRBJ2-7
cdr3_nt: TGCAGTGCTAGGTTAGCGGGGGGTCGCTCCTACGAGCAGTACTTC
cdr3_aa: CSARLAGGRSYEQYF

cdr3_length: 15
clone_size: NA
v_call: TRBV4-1
d_call: NA
j_call: TRBJ1-5
cdr3_nt: TGCGCCAGCAGCCAAGCGTCGGGGTACAATCAGCCCCAGCATTTT
cdr3_aa: CASSQASGYNQPQHF

cdr3_length: 13
clone_size: few
v_call: TRBV12-3/TRBV12-4
d_call: NA
j_call: TRBJ2-5
cdr3_nt: TGTGCCAGCAGGACCCTAGGGGGAGAGACCCAGTACTTC
cdr3_aa: CASRTLGGETQYF

cdr3_length: 17
clone_size: few
v_call: TRBV29-1
d_call: NA
j_call: TRBJ1-1
cdr3_nt: TGCAGCGTTGGGCGGCGTAAGGAGGCGCCTTTGAACACTGAAGCTTTCTTT
cdr3_aa: CSVGRRKEAPLNTEAFF

cdr3_length: 11
clone_size: few
v_call: TRBV5-5
d_call: NA
j_call: TRBJ2-1
cdr3_nt: TGTGCCAGCAGCCACAGGGCCGAGCAGTTCTTC
cdr3_aa: CASSHRAEQFF

cdr3_length: 14
clone_size: NA
v_call: TRBV10-3
d_call: NA
j_call: TRBJ2-7
cdr3_nt: TGTGCCATCAGAGATGGGACAGCGGGATACGAGCAGTACTTC
cdr3_aa: CAIRDGTAGYEQYF

cdr3_length: 15
clone_size: few
v_call: TRBV4-2
d_call: NA
j_call: TRBJ1-4
cdr3_nt: TGTGCCAGCAGCGGCTCTGGGGGATCTAATGAAAAACTGTTTTTT
cdr3_aa: CASSGSGGSNEKLFF

cdr3_length: 16
clone_size: few
v_call: TRBV12-3/TRBV12-4
d_call: NA
j_call: TRBJ2-5
cdr3_nt: TGTGCCAGCAGTTTAGGGACGGGGAGATTCCAAGAGACCCAGTACTTC
cdr3_aa: CASSLGTGRFQETQYF

cdr3_length: 15
clone_size: few
v_call: TRBV4-2
d_call: TRBD1
j_call: TRBJ2-1
cdr3_nt: TGTGCCAGCAGCCAGGACCGACAGGGCCCCAATGAGCAGTTCTTC
cdr3_aa: CASSQDRQGPNEQFF

cdr3_length: 16
clone_size: NA
v_call: TRBV3-1
d_call: NA
j_call: TRBJ1-4
cdr3_nt: TGTGCCAGCAGCCCGTCCCGGTGGGCTGGGAAAGAAAAACTGTTTTTT
cdr3_aa: CASSPSRWAGKEKLFF

cdr3_length: 15
clone_size: few
v_call: TRBV15
d_call: TRBD1
j_call: TRBJ2-2
cdr3_nt: TGTGCCACCAGCAAGGACAGGGGGCGCCTCGGGGAGCTGTTTTTT
cdr3_aa: CATSKDRGRLGELFF

cdr3_length: 16
clone_size: NA
v_call: TRBV6-1
d_call: TRBD2
j_call: TRBJ2-1
cdr3_nt: TGTGCCAGCAGGGATCTAGCGGGAGTGGCCTACAATGAGCAGTTCTTC
cdr3_aa: CASRDLAGVAYNEQFF

cdr3_length: 16
clone_size: NA
v_call: TRBV7-2
d_call: TRBD2
j_call: TRBJ2-3
cdr3_nt: TGTGCCAGCAGCTTATCTAGCGGGGGGGGCGCAGATACGCAGTATTTT
cdr3_aa: CASSLSSGGGADTQYF

cdr3_length: 15
clone_size: few
v_call: TRBV9
d_call: TRBD2
j_call: TRBJ2-1
cdr3_nt: TGTGCCAGCAGCGCTTATGGCGGGGGTCACAATGAGCAGTTCTTC
cdr3_aa: CASSAYGGGHNEQFF

cdr3_length: 14
clone_size: NA
v_call: TRBV3-1
d_call: NA
j_call: TRBJ2-5
cdr3_nt: TGTGCCAGCAGCCCTGCGGGACTTGAGGAGACCCAGTACTTC
cdr3_aa: CASSPAGLEETQYF

cdr3_length: 17
clone_size: few
v_call: TRBV4-1
d_call: NA
j_call: TRBJ2-5
cdr3_nt: TGCGCCAGCAGCCAAGATTTCAGTGCTAGCTTCTTGGAGACCCAGTACTTC
cdr3_aa: CASSQDFSASFLETQYF

cdr3_length: 10
clone_size: NA
v_call: TRBV2
d_call: NA
j_call: TRBJ1-1
cdr3_nt: TGTGCCGGCAGGAACACTGAAGCTTTCTTT
cdr3_aa: CAGRNTEAFF

cdr3_length: 15
clone_size: NA
v_call: TRBV27
d_call: TRBD2
j_call: TRBJ2-3
cdr3_nt: TGTGCCAGCAGCACCTTCGGGGGGTCGACAGATACGCAGTATTTT
cdr3_aa: CASSTFGGSTDTQYF

cdr3_length: 15
clone_size: NA
v_call: TRBV28
d_call: NA
j_call: TRBJ2-3
cdr3_nt: TGTGCCACTGAGACCCCGGCGGCCACCACAGATACGCAGTATTTT
cdr3_aa: CATETPAATTDTQYF

cdr3_length: 13
clone_size: NA
v_call: TRBV20-1
d_call: TRBD1
j_call: TRBJ1-4
cdr3_nt: TGCAGTGCTATCGGACAGGTTCATGAAAAACTGTTTTTT
cdr3_aa: CSAIGQVHEKLFF

cdr3_length: 14
clone_size: NA
v_call: TRBV12-3/TRBV12-4
d_call: NA
j_call: TRBJ1-6
cdr3_nt: TGTGCCAGCAGTTTAACCCCCTCGGGGGTCACCCTCCACTTT
cdr3_aa: CASSLTPSGVTLHF

cdr3_length: 14
clone_size: NA
v_call: TRBV10-3
d_call: TRBD1
j_call: TRBJ2-7
cdr3_nt: TGTGCCATCAGTGGCGGACAGGGCCACCACGAGCAGTACTTC
cdr3_aa: CAISGGQGHHEQYF

cdr3_length: 13
clone_size: NA
v_call: TRBV20-1
d_call: NA
j_call: TRBJ1-2
cdr3_nt: TGCAGTGCTAGATCACGGACCAACTATGGCTACACCTTC
cdr3_aa: CSARSRTNYGYTF

cdr3_length: 13
clone_size: few
v_call: TRBV4-1
d_call: NA
j_call: TRBJ2-1
cdr3_nt: TGCGCCAGCAGCCAAACAGGGAATAATGAGCAGTTCTTC
cdr3_aa: CASSQTGNNEQFF

cdr3_length: 15
clone_size: NA
v_call: TRBV11-2
d_call: NA
j_call: TRBJ1-2
cdr3_nt: TGTGCCAGCAGCTTAGATTGGACCGCGAACTATGGCTACACCTTC
cdr3_aa: CASSLDWTANYGYTF

cdr3_length: 14
clone_size: NA
v_call: TRBV6-6
d_call: NA
j_call: TRBJ2-6
cdr3_nt: TGTGCCACCCTCCAGGCAGGCGGGGCCAACGTCCTGACTTTC
cdr3_aa: CATLQAGGANVLTF

cdr3_length: 15
clone_size: few
v_call: TRBV12-3/TRBV12-4
d_call: TRBD1
j_call: TRBJ2-5
cdr3_nt: TGTGCCAGCAGACCCAGCACAGGGGCTCAAGAGACCCAGTACTTC
cdr3_aa: CASRPSTGAQETQYF

cdr3_length: 14
clone_size: NA
v_call: TRBV14
d_call: NA
j_call: TRBJ1-4
cdr3_nt: TGTGCGCAGCAGCGGGGAGCCTTTGGGGAAAAACTGTTTTTT
cdr3_aa: CAQQRGAFGEKLFF

cdr3_length: 13
clone_size: NA
v_call: TRBV12-3/TRBV12-4
d_call: NA
j_call: TRBJ2-5
cdr3_nt: TGTGCCAGCAGTTCAGTCCCCTTGGAGACCCAGTACTTC
cdr3_aa: CASSSVPLETQYF

cdr3_length: 13
clone_size: NA
v_call: TRBV5-1
d_call: TRBD2
j_call: TRBJ2-5
cdr3_nt: TGCGCCAGCAGCGCGCGGGGGGCAGAGACCCAGTACTTC
cdr3_aa: CASSARGAETQYF

cdr3_length: 13
clone_size: few
v_call: TRBV27
d_call: NA
j_call: TRBJ2-7
cdr3_nt: TGTGCCAGCTACCCTACAGGGGGGGTCGAGCAGTACTTC
cdr3_aa: CASYPTGGVEQYF